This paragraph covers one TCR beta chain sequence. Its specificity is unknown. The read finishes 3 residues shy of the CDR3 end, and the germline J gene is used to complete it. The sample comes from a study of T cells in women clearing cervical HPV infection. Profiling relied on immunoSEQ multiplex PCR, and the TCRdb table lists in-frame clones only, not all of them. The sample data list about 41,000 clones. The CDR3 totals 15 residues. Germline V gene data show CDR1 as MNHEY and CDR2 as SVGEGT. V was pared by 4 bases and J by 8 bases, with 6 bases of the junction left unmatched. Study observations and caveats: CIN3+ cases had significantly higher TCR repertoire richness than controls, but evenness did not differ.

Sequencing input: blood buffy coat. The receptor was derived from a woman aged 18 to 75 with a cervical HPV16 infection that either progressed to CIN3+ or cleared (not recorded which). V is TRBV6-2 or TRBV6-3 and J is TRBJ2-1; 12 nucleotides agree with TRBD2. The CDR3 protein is CASSFLAGGPHEQFF. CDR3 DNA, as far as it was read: TGTGCCAGCAGTTTCCTAGCGGGAGGGCCCCATGAG.